Sequencing of this T cell receptor (beta chain) was carried out in a study of CD8 T cells in ankylosing spondylitis. General study results and limits: A TCR beta motif of under ten highly homologous variants seemed to mark ankylosing spondylitis blood. Reported data indicate significant enrichment of disease-linked clones within matched ankylosing spondylitis synovial fluid.

Per germline, CDR1 SGHRS and CDR2 YFSETQ. CDR3 length: 9 amino acids. V lost 10 bases, J lost 4 bases, and 3 bases lay in between. Making use of molecular barcodes, quantitative 5'-RACE generated TCR beta libraries. TCRdb processed the 5' RACE reads anew with MiXCR; each CDR3 protein has one entry. Among about 700,000 distinct CDR3 sequences listed, around 20% were seen once. This clonotype was counted a few times. Its antigen is currently unknown. The sequenced sample was blood, either unsorted or a sorted T cell fraction (not recorded which). The genes are TRBV5-1 and TRBJ1-5, with D hard to call. The source is a male donor with ankylosing spondylitis. CDR3 sequence: CARNQPQHF. CDR3 DNA sequence: TGCGCCCGAAATCAGCCCCAGCATTTT.